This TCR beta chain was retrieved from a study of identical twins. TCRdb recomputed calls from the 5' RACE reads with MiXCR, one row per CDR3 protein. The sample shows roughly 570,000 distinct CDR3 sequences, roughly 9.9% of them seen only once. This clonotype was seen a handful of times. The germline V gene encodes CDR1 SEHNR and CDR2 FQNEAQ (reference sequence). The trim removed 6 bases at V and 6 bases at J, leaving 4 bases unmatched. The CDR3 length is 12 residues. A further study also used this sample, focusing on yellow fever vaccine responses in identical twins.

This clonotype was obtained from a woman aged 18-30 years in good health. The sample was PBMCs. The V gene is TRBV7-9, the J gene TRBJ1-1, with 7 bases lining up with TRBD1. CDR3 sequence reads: CASRPTGAEAFF. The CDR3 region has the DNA TGTGCCAGCAGGCCCACAGGGGCTGAAGCTTTCTTT. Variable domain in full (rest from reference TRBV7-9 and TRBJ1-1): DTGVSQNPRHKITKRGQNVTFRCDPISEHNRLYWYRQTLGQGPEFLTYFQNEAQLEKSRLLSDRFSAERPKGSFSTLEIQRTEQGDSAMYLCASRPTGAEAFFGQGTRLTVV.